This T cell receptor beta chain originates from a study of blood T cell repertoires in COVID-19. Overall study: Donors in the United States, Italy and Spain gave samples during acute or convalescent COVID-19.

The germline V gene encodes CDR1 GTSNPN and CDR2 SVGIG (reference sequence). V was cut by 3 bases and J by 4 bases, with 12 bases left in between. CDR3 length: 14 residues. As handled by the study authors: Counts of nucleated cells, estimated from reference gene primer amplification, were obtained. TCRdb's copy holds only in-frame clones and misses some; the assay was immunoSEQ multiplex PCR. V and J calls and clone size are copied from that table; D and trimming were computed from the DNA. Counted here are 650,000 to 800,000 clones, about 87% occurring once; the ten biggest clones make up under 0.3%.

The material sequenced was peripheral blood. This TCR was recovered from a young woman with acute or convalescent COVID-19. The gene calls are TRBV30 and TRBJ1-4, with D perhaps TRBD1 (6 bases). The CDR3 region is CAWRPPGVNEKLFF. In nucleotides, the CDR3 is TGTGCCTGGAGGCCTCCAGGGGTTAATGAAAAACTGTTTTTT.